The 17 T cell receptor beta chains below were found in one sample sequenced in a study of blood T cell repertoires in COVID-19. Some clones are missing from TCRdb's copy, which holds only in-frame ones; the method was immunoSEQ multiplex PCR. The profile covers under 65,000 clones, with 91% appearing a single time and over 7.5% taken by the ten largest. Sequencing input: peripheral blood. All receptors derive from a human donor in a cohort sampled during active COVID-19.

The chain is built from TRBV6-5 and TRBJ1-4; TRBD1 aligns across 11 bases. Germline CDR1 reads MNHEY; CDR2 reads SVGAGI. CDR3 length: 15 residues. V was clipped by 6 bases and J by 7 bases; unmatched bases: 7. CDR3 amino acids: CASRPGQGGREKLFF. CDR3 bases: TGTGCCAGCAGACCGGGACAGGGGGGTCGTGAAAAACTGTTTTTT.

The chain has TRBV25-1 and TRBJ1-6, with D perhaps TRBD1 (6 bases). Germline V gene data show CDR1 as MGHDK and CDR2 as SYGVNS. CDR3 length equals 16 residues. Trimming took 2 bases from V and 6 from J, leaving 14 bases between them. CDR3 sequence (DNA): TGTGCCAGCAGTGAAGGGGCAGGGGCATTTAATTCACCCCTCCACTTT. As protein: CASSEGAGAFNSPLHF.

The gene calls are TRBV18 and TRBJ1-4, with 8 bases that match TRBD1. Looked up from germline, CDR1 is KGHSH and CDR2 is LQKENI. Unmatched junction bases numbered 2, after V lost 8 bases and J lost 3 bases. The length of the CDR3 is 13 residues. The CDR3 region is CASAGGPNEKLFF. As DNA, the CDR3 is TGTGCCAGCGCAGGGGGCCCTAATGAAAAACTGTTTTTT.

This rearrangement joins TRBV19 to TRBJ2-5; 7 positions match TRBD2. With V trimmed by 3 bases and J by 4 bases, 2 bases remained unmatched. The germline V gene has CDR1 LNHDA and CDR2 SQIVND (reference sequence). This CDR3 has 13 amino acids. As DNA, the CDR3 is TGTGCCAGTAGTATCACGGGGGGAGAGACCCAGTACTTC. It yields the protein CASSITGGETQYF.

The chain is built from TRBV5-4 and TRBJ2-3; weak D call: TRBD2 (6 bases). CDR3 length: 15 residues. Trimming removed 6 bases from V and 3 bases from J, with 17 bases in between. Germline assignment: CDR1 SGHNT and CDR2 YYREEE (reference sequence). The CDR3, as DNA: TGTGCCAGCACCTCGGGACTGCCGTTGACAGATACGCAGTATTTT. The encoded protein is CASTSGLPLTDTQYF.

V and J are TRBV5-5 and TRBJ2-1; weak D call: TRBD2 (6 bases). CDR3 length: 15 residues. From germline, CDR1 is SGHKS and CDR2 YYEKEE (reference sequence). The V gene lost 5 bases and the J gene lost 0 bases, with 12 bases spanning the gap. CDR3: CASSAGGSSYNEQFF. Here the CDR3 DNA reads TGTGCCAGCAGTGCCGGGGGAAGCTCCTACAATGAGCAGTTCTTC.

In DNA, the CDR3 is TGTGCCAGCAGCTTCCAGACTAGCGGGGGACGGGATACGCAGTATTTT. Protein product: CASSFQTSGGRDTQYF. The V and J genes are TRBV7-8 and TRBJ2-3, with TRBD2 matching over 12 bases. This CDR3 spans 16 amino acids. In germline, CDR1 is SGHVS, CDR2 FQNEAQ. V lost 3 bases to trimming and J lost 6 bases; unmatched junction nucleotides: 7.

Only a few counts were recorded for this clone. The rearrangement joins TRBV4-3 to TRBJ1-6, with D perhaps TRBD1 (5 bases). This CDR3 region has 18 residues. CDR1 LGHNA and CDR2 YSLEER come from the germline V gene. Deletions cut 0 bases from V and 7 bases from J, with 19 bases between. DNA of the CDR3: TGCGCCAGCAGCCAAGACCCCACTACCGGGACTGCCAATTCACCCCTCCACTTT. Protein sequence: CASSQDPTTGTANSPLHF.

A single count supports this clone. The V gene is TRBV5-1, the J gene TRBJ2-3; the match to TRBD1 covers 7 bases. CDR1 and CDR2 (germline): SGHRS, YFSETQ. V lost 0 bases to trimming and J lost 5 bases; unmatched junction nucleotides: 3. CDR3 length: 14 residues. In nucleotides, the CDR3 is TGCGCCAGCAGCTTGGCGCAGGGGGTAGATACGCAGTATTTT. Residues: CASSLAQGVDTQYF. Looking up the rest from reference TRBV5-1 and TRBJ2-3 gives the full variable domain: KAGVTQTPRYLIKTRGQQVTLSCSPISGHRSVSWYQQTPGQGLQFLFEYFSETQRNKGNFPGRFSGRQFSNSRSEMNVSTLELGDSALYLCASSLAQGVDTQYFGPGTRLTVL.

The chain recombines TRBV19 with TRBJ2-7; TRBD2 matches 7 bases. This CDR3 is 16 amino acids long. The V gene's germline CDR1 is LNHDA and CDR2 SQIVND (reference sequence). Losses at the gene ends were 7 bases for V and 8 bases for J; bases not matched to a gene: 20. The CDR3 DNA reads TGTGCCAGTATCCACGGGGAGGGCCCGGTGGATGAGCAGCAGTACTTC. It encodes CASIHGEGPVDEQQYF.

This chain joins TRBV5-1 and TRBJ2-5; 9 positions agree with TRBD2. Looked up from germline, CDR1 is SGHRS and CDR2 is YFSETQ. J gave up 2 bases and V 0 bases, and 5 bases lay outside the gene matches. The CDR3 totals 16 residues. For the CDR3, the DNA is TGCGCCAGCAGCTTGGCCTGGGCGGGAGGGCAAGAGACCCAGTACTTC. It is translated as CASSLAWAGGQETQYF.

The chain recombines TRBV19 with TRBJ2-2; the D gene is possibly TRBD2 (5 bases). Germline values: CDR1 LNHDA, CDR2 SQIVND (reference sequence). The CDR3 has 12 amino acids. With 7 bases removed from V and 5 bases from J, the gap between germline ends came to 8 bases. The CDR3 here is CASTRLTGELFF. As DNA, the CDR3 is TGTGCCAGTACCAGACTAACCGGGGAGCTGTTTTTT.

J is TRBJ2-5 and V is TRBV7-9; TRBD2 is a possible D gene (6 bases). This CDR3 has 15 amino acids. Germline-derived CDR1 and CDR2 are SEHNR and FQNEAQ (reference sequence). The V end was cut by 7 bases, the J end by 1 base, with 16 bases between. The CDR3 here is CASTLRGTLQETQYF. Here the CDR3 DNA reads TGTGCCAGCACCCTGCGCGGGACCCTCCAAGAGACCCAGTACTTC. The full variable domain, with the rest looked up from reference TRBV7-9 and TRBJ2-5, is DTGVSQNPRHKITKRGQNVTFRCDPISEHNRLYWYRQTLGQGPEFLTYFQNEAQLEKSRLLSDRFSAERPKGSFSTLEIQRTEQGDSAMYLCASTLRGTLQETQYFGPGTRLLVL.

The chain is built from TRBV7-3 and TRBJ2-1; TRBD2 might be the D (6 bases). CDR3 length: 11 residues. From germline, CDR1 is SGHTA and CDR2 FQGTGA. V lost 5 bases and J lost 12, with 11 bases in between. Here the CDR3 reads CASSTGTSQFF. In DNA form, the CDR3 reads TGTGCCAGCAGCACCGGGACTTCGCAGTTCTTC.

The V gene is TRBV7-3, the J gene TRBJ2-7; no clear D gene. The germline CDR1 and CDR2 sequences are SGHTA and FQGTGA. The V gene lost 0 bases and the J gene lost 6 bases, with 9 bases spanning the gap. There are 13 residues in the CDR3. The CDR3 protein is CASSLTSTGEQYF. CDR3 sequence (DNA): TGTGCCAGCAGCTTAACTTCCACGGGCGAGCAGTACTTC.

CDR3 amino acids: CASSLANRGTDTQYF. The CDR3 region has the DNA TGTGCCAGCAGCCTAGCAAATCGCGGCACAGATACGCAGTATTTT. The genes are TRBV5-4 and TRBJ2-3; D possibly corresponds to TRBD2 (5 bases). This CDR3 spans 15 amino acids. The V gene's germline CDR1 is SGHNT and CDR2 YYREEE (reference sequence). V was cut by 4 bases and J by 1 base, with 13 bases left in between.

The V call is TRBV28, the J call TRBJ1-1; 10 positions match TRBD1. The CDR3 extends over 16 amino acids. V shed 4 bases, J shed 0 bases, and the junction held 5 bases outside the gene matches. The germline V gene has CDR1 MDHEN and CDR2 SYDVKM. CDR3 coding DNA: TGTGCCAGCAGTTCCTTGGGGACAGGGGTGAACACTGAAGCTTTCTTT. It encodes CASSSLGTGVNTEAFF.